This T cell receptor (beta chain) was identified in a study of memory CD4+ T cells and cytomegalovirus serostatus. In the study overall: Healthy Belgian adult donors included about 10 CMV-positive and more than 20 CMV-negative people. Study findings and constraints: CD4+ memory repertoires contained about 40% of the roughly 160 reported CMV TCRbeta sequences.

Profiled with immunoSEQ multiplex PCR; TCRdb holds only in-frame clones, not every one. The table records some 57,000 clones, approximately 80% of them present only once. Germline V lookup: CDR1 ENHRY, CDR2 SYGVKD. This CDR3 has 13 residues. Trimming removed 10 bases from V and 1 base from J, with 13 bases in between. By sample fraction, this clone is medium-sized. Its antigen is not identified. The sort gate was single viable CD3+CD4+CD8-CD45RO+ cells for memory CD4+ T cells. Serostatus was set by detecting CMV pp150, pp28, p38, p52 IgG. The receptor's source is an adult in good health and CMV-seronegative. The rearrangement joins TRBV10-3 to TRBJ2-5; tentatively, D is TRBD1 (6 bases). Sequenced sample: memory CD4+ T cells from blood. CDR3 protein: CATRTETQETQYF. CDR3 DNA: TGTGCCACCCGGACAGAGACCCAAGAGACCCAGTACTTC.